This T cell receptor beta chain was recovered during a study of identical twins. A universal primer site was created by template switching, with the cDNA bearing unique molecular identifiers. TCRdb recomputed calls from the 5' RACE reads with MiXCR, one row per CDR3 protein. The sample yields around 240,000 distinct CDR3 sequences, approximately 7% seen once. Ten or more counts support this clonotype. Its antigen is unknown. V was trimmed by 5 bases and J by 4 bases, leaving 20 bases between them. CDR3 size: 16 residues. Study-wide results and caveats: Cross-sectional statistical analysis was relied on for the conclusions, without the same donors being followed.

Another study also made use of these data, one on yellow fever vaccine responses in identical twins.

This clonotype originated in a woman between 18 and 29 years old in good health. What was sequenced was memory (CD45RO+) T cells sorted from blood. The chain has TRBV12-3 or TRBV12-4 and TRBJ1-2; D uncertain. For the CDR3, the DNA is TGTGCCAGCAGTCCCCAAGGACCTGGAGGAGGCTATGGCTACACCTTC. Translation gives CASSPQGPGGGYGYTF.